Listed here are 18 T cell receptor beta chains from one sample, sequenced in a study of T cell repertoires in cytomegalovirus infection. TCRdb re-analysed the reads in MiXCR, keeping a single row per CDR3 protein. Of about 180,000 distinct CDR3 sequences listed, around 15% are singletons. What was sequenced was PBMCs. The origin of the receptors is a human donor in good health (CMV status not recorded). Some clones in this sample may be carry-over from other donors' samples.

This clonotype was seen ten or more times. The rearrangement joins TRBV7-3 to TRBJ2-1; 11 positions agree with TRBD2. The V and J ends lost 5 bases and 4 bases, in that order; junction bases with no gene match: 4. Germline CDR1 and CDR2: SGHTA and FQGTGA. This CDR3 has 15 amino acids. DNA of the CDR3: TGTGCCAGCAGCCCCTCTAGCGGGGGGTACAATGAGCAGTTCTTC. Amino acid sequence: CASSPSSGGYNEQFF.

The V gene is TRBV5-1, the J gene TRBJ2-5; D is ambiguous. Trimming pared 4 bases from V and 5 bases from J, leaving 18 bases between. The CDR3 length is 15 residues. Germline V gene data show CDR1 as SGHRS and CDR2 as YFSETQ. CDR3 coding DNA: TGCGCCAGCAGCCCCGACCAGCTCAGGCGGGAGACCCAGTACTTC. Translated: CASSPDQLRRETQYF.

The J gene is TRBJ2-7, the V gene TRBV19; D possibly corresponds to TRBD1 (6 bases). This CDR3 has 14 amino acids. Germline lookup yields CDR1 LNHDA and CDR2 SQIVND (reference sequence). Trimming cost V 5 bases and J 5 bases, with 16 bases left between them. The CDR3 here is CASSSGAPGNEQYF. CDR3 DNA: TGTGCCAGTAGTTCAGGGGCACCAGGGAACGAGCAGTACTTC.

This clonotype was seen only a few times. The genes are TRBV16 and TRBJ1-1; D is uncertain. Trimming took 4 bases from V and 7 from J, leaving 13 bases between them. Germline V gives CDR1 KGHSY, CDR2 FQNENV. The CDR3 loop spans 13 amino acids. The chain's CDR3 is CASSPTNWGEAFF. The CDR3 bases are TGTGCCAGCAGCCCTACGAACTGGGGTGAAGCTTTCTTT.

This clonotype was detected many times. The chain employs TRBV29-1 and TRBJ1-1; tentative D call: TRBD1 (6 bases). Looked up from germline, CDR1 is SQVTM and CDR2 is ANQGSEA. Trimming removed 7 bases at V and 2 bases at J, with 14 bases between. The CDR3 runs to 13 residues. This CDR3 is CSAATGSNTEAFF. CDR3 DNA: TGCAGCGCCGCGACAGGATCTAACACTGAAGCTTTCTTT. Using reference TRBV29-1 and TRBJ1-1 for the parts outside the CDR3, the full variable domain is SAVISQKPSRDICQRGTSLTIQCQVDSQVTMMFWYRQQPGQSLTLIATANQGSEATYESGFVIDKFPISRPNLTFSTLTVSNMSPEDSSIYLCSAATGSNTEAFFGQGTRLTVV.

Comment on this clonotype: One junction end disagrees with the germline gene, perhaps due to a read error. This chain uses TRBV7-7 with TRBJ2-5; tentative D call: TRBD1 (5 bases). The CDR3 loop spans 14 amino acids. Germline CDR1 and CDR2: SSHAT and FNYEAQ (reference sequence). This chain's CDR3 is CASSPDSRNRAQYF. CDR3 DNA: TGTGCTAGCAGCCCTGACAGTCGCAACCGGGCCCAGTACTTC.

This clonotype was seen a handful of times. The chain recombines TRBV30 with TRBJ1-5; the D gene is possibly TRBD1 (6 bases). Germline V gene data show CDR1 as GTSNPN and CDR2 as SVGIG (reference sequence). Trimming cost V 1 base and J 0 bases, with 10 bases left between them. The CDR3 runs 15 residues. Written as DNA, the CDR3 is TGTGCCTGGAGTGGGGGGCAGACTAGCAATCAGCCCCAGCATTTT. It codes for CAWSGGQTSNQPQHF.

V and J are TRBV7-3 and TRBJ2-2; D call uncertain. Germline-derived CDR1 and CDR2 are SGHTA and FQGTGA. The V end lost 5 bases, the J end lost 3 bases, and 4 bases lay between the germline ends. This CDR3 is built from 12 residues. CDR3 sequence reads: CASSRHTGELFF. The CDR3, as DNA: TGTGCCAGCAGCCGACACACCGGGGAGCTGTTTTTT.

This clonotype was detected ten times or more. The CDR3 sequence: CASSLLAGPNYEQYF. Here the CDR3 DNA reads TGTGCCAGCAGCTTACTAGCGGGACCTAACTACGAGCAGTACTTC. V is TRBV7-2 and J is TRBJ2-7; 9 nucleotides match TRBD2. CDR1 is SGHTA and CDR2 is FQGNSA in the germline V gene. The CDR3 length is 15 residues. V was pared by 2 bases and J by 3 bases, with 5 bases of the junction left unmatched.

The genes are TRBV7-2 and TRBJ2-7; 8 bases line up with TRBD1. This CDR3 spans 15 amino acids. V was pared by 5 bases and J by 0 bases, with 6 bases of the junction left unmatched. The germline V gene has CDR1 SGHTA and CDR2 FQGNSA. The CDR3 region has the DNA TGTGCCAGCAGCCTACGGACAGGGAGCTCCTACGAGCAGTACTTC. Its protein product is CASSLRTGSSYEQYF.

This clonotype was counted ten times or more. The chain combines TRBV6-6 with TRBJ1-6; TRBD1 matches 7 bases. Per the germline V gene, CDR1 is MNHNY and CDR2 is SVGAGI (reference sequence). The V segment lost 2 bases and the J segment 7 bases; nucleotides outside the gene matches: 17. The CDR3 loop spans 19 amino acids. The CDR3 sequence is CASSYMWGRGNFQNSPLHF. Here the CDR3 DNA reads TGTGCCAGCAGTTACATGTGGGGCAGGGGGAATTTTCAGAATTCACCCCTCCACTTT.

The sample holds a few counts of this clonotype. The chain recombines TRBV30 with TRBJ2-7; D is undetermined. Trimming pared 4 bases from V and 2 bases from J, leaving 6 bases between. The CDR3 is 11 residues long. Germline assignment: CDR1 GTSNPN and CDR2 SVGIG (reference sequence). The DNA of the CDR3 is TGTGCCTGGACAGGCACCTACGAGCAGTACTTC. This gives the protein CAWTGTYEQYF.

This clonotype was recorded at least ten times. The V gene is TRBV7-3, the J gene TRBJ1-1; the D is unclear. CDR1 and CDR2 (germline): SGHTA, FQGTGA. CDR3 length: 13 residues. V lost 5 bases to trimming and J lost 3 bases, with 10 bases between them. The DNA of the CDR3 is TGTGCCAGCAGCGTCCTGGGGTACACTGAAGCTTTCTTT. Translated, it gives CASSVLGYTEAFF.

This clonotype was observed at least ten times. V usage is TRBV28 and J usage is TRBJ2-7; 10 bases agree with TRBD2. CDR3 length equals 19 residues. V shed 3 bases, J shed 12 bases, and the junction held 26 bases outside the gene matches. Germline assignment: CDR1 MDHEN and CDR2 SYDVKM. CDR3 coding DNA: TGTGCCAGCAGTTTGGAGGCAGCCCAGAATGGGACTAGCGCGAGCTGCACGTACTTC. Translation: CASSLEAAQNGTSASCTYF.

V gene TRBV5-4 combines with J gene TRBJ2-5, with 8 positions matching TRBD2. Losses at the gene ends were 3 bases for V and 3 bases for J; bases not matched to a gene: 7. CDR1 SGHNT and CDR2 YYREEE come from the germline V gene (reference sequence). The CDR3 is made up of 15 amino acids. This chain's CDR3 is CASSSIGGAKETQYF. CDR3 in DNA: TGTGCCAGCAGCTCGATCGGGGGGGCGAAAGAGACCCAGTACTTC.

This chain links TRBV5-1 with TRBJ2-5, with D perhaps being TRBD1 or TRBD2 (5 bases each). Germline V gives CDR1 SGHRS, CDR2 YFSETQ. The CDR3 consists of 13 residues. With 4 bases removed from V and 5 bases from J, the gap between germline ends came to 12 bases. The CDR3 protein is CASSTQGRETQYF. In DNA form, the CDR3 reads TGCGCCAGCAGCACCCAGGGACGGGAGACCCAGTACTTC.

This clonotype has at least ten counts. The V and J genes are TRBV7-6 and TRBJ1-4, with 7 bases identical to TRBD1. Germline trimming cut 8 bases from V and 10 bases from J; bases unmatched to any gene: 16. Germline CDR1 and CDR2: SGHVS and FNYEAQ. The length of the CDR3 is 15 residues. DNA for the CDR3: TGTGCCAGCGGCGCAATTGGGACAGCCATGTTAAAACTGTTTTTT. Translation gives CASGAIGTAMLKLFF. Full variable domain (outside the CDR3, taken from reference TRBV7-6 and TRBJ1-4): GAGVSQSPRYKVTKRGQDVALRCDPISGHVSLYWYRQALGQGPEFLTYFNYEAQQDKSGLPNDRFSAERPEGSISTLTIQRTEQRDSAMYRCASGAIGTAMLKLFFGSGTQLSVL.

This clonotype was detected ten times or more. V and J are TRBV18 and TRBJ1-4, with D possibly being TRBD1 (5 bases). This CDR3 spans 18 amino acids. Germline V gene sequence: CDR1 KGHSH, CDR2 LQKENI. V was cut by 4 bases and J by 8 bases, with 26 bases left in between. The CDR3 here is CASSQRSDDQGLLEKLFF. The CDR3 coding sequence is TGTGCCAGCTCACAGCGGTCCGACGACCAGGGACTCCTCGAAAAACTGTTTTTT.